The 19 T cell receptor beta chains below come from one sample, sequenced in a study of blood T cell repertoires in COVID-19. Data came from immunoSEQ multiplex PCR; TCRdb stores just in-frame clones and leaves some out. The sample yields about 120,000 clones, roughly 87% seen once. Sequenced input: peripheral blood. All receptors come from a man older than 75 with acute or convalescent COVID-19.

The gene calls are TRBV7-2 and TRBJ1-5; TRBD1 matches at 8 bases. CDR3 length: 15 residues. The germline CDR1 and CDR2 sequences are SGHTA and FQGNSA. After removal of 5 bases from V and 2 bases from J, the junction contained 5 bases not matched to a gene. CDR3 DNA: TGTGCCAGCAGCCTCATGGACAGGGGCAATCAGCCCCAGCATTTT. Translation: CASSLMDRGNQPQHF.

CDR3 protein: CAIGKTKTGNYEQYF. The CDR3, as DNA: TGTGCCATCGGGAAAACCAAGACAGGGAACTACGAGCAGTACTTC. This chain connects TRBV10-3 to TRBJ2-7; 7 bases align to TRBD1. Losses at the gene ends were 8 bases for V and 3 bases for J; bases not matched to a gene: 13. CDR1 ENHRY and CDR2 SYGVKD come from the germline V gene. This CDR3 contains 15 residues.

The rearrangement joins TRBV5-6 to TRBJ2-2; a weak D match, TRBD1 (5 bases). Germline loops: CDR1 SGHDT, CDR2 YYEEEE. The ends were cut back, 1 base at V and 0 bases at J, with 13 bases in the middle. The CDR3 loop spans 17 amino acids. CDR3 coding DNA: TGTGCCAGCAGCTTGTCCAGGACACGTCCGAACACCGGGGAGCTGTTTTTT. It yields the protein CASSLSRTRPNTGELFF.

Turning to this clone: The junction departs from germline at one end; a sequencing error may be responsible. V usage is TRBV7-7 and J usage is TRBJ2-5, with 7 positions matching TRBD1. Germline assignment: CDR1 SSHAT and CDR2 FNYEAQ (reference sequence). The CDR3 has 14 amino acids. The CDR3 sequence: CASSSSGTAETQYF. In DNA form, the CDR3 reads TGTGCTAGCAGCTCCTCCGGGACAGCAGAGACCCAGTACTTC. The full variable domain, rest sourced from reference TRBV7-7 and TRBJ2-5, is GAGVSQSPRYKVTKRGQDVTLRCDPISSHATLYWYQQALGQGPEFLTYFNYEAQPDKSGLPSDRFSAERPEGSISTLTIQRTEQRDSAMYRCASSSSGTAETQYFGPGTRLLVL.

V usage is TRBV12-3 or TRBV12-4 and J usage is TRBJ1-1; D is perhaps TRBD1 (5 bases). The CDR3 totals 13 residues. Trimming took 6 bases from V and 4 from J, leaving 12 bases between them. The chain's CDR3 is CASSRTSLTEAFF. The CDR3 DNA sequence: TGTGCCAGCAGCCGGACAAGCCTCACTGAAGCTTTCTTT.

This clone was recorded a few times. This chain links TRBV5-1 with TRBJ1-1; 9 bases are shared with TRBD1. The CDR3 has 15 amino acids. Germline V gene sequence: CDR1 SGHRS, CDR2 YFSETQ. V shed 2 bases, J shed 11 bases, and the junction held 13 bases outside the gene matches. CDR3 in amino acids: CASSLPGTGSEGAFF. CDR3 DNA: TGCGCCAGCAGCTTACCCGGGACAGGGAGCGAGGGGGCTTTCTTT.

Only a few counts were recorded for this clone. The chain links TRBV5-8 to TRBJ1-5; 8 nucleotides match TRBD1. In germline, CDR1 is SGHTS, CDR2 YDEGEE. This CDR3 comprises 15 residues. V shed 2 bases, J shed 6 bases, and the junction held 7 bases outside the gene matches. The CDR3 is CASSFGSGGLQPQHF. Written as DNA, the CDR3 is TGTGCCAGCAGCTTTGGTTCAGGGGGCCTTCAGCCCCAGCATTTT.

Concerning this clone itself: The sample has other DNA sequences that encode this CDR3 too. The CDR3 DNA reads TGCGCCAGCAGCTTGGAAGGGACTTACAATTCACCCCTCCACTTT. It encodes CASSLEGTYNSPLHF. The chain is built from TRBV5-1 and TRBJ1-6, with a possible D match to TRBD1 (5 bases). This CDR3 comprises 15 residues. With 0 bases removed from V and 7 bases from J, the gap between germline ends came to 11 bases. The V gene's germline CDR1 is SGHRS and CDR2 YFSETQ.

CDR3 sequence: CASSEARGWATEAFF. The CDR3 nucleotides read TGTGCCAGCAGTGAAGCACGGGGGTGGGCCACTGAAGCTTTCTTT. This chain connects TRBV6-1 to TRBJ1-1; the D gene is possibly TRBD1 (5 bases). Germline CDR1 is MNHNS and CDR2 is SASEGT. The CDR3 loop spans 15 amino acids. V dropped 0 bases and J dropped 4 bases, with 12 bases sitting between them.

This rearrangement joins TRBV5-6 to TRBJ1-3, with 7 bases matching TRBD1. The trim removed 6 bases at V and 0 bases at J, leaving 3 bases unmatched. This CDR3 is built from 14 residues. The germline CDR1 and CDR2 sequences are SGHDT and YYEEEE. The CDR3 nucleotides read TGTGCCAGCACGGACAGGTACTCTGGAAACACCATATATTTT. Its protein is CASTDRYSGNTIYF.

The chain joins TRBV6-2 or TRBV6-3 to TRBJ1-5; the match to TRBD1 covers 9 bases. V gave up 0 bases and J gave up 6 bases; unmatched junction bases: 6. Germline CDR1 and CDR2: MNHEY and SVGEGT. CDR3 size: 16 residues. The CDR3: CASSYSGQGVFQPQHF. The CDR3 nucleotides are TGTGCCAGCAGTTACTCGGGACAGGGAGTTTTTCAGCCCCAGCATTTT.

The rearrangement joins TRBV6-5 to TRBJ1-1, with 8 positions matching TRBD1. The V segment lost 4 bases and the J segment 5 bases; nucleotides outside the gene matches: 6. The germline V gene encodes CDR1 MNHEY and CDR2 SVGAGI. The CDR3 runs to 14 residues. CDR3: CASSSDREGTEAFF. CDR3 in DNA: TGTGCCAGCAGTTCGGACAGGGAGGGGACTGAAGCTTTCTTT.

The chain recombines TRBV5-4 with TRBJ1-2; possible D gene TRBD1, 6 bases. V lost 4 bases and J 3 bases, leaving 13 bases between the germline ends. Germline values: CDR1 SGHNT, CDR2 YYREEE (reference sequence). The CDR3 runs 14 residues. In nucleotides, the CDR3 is TGTGCCAGCAGCCTAGGACAGCTTGACTATGGCTACACCTTC. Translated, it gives CASSLGQLDYGYTF.

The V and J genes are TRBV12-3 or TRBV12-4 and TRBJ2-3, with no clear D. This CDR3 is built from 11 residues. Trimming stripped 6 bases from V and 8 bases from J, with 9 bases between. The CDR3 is CASRSTRTQYF. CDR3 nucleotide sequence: TGTGCCAGCAGAAGCACGCGTACGCAGTATTTT.

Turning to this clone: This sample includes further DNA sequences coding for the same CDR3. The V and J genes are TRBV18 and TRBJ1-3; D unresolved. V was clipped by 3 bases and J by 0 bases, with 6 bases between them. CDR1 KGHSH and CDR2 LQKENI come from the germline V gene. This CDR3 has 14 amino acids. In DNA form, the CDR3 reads TGTGCCAGCTCACCGAGAGACTCTGGAAACACCATATATTTT. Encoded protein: CASSPRDSGNTIYF.

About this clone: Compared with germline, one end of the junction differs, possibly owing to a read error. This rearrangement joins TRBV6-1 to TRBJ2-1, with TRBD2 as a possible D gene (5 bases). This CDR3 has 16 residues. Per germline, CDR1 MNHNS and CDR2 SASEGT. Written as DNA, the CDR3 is TGTGCCAGCAGAGAAGAACCCCGGGGTCCTGAGTATGAGCAGTTCTTC. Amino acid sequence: CASREEPRGPEYEQFF.

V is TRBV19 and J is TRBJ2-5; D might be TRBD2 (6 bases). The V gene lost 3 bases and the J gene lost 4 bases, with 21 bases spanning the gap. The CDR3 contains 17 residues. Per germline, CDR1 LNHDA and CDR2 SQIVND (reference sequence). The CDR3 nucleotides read TGTGCCAGTAGTATCTCCGCGGGACGCCCTCAGCGAGAGACCCAGTACTTC. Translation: CASSISAGRPQRETQYF.

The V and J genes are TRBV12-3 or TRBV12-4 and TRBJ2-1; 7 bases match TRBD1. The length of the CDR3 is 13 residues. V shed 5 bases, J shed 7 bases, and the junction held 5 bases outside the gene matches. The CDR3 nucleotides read TGTGCCAGCAGTATAAGACAGGGTAATGAGCAGTTCTTC. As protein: CASSIRQGNEQFF.

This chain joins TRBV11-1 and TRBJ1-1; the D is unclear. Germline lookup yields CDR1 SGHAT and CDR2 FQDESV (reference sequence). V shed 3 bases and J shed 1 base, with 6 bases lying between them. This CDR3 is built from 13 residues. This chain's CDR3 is CASSFGQNTEAFF. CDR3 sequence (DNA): TGTGCCAGCAGCTTTGGCCAGAACACTGAAGCTTTCTTT.